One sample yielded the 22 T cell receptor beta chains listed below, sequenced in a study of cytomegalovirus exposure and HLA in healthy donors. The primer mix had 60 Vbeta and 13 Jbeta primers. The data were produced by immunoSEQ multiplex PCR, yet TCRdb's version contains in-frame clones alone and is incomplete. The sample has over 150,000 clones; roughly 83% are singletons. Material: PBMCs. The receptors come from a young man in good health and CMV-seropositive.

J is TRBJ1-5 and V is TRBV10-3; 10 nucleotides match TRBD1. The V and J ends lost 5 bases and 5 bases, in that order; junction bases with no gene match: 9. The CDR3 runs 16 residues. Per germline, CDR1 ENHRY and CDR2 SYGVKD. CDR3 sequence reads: CAISPSRDRGYQPQHF. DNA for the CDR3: TGTGCCATCAGTCCGAGCCGGGACAGGGGTTATCAGCCCCAGCATTTT.

The CDR3 sequence is CASRTTDVYGYTF. In DNA form, the CDR3 reads TGTGCCAGCAGGACGACAGATGTCTATGGCTACACCTTC. This sequence joins TRBV7-2 and TRBJ1-2, with D possibly being TRBD1 (5 bases). Germline CDR1 is SGHTA and CDR2 is FQGNSA. The CDR3 runs to 13 residues. Between the trimmed V and J ends, which lost 6 bases and 4 bases, there was a span of 12 bases.

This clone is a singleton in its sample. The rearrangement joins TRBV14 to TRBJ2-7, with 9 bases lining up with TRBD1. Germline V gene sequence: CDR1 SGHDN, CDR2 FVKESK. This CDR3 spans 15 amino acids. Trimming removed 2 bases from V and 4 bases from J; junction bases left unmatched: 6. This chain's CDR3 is CASSQMGQGKYEQYF. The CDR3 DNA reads TGTGCCAGCAGCCAAATGGGACAGGGAAAATACGAGCAGTACTTC.

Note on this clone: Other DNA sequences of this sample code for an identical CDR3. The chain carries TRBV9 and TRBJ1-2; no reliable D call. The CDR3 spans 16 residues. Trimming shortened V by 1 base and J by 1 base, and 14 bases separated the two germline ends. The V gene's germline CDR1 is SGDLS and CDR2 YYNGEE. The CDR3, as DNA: TGTGCCAGCAGCGTACCACAGCAGGCAAATAACTATGGCTACACCTTC. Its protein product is CASSVPQQANNYGYTF.

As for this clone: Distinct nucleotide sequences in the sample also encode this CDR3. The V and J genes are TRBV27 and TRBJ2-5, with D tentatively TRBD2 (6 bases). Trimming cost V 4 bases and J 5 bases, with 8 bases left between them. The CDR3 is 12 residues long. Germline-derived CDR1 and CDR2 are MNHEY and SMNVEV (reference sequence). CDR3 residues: CASSSSGETQYF. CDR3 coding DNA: TGTGCCAGCAGTTCAAGCGGGGAGACCCAGTACTTC.

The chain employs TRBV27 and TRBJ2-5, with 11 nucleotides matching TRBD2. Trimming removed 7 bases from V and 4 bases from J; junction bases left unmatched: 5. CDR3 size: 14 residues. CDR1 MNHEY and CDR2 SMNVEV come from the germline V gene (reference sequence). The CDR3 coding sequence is TGTGCCAGCAAACTAGCGGGAGCCACAGAGACCCAGTACTTC. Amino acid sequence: CASKLAGATETQYF.

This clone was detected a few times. CDR3 sequence: CASSLVGGAYEQYF. The CDR3 DNA follows: TGTGCCAGCAGCTTAGTCGGAGGAGCCTACGAGCAGTACTTC. This sequence joins TRBV7-2 and TRBJ2-7; the D gene is possibly TRBD2 (5 bases). Trimming took off 1 base at V and 2 bases at J, with 9 bases between the two ends. From germline, CDR1 is SGHTA and CDR2 FQGNSA. The CDR3 consists of 14 residues. Based on the CDR3 plus reference TRBV7-2 and TRBJ2-7, the full variable domain is GAGVSQSPSNKVTEKGKDVELRCDPISGHTALYWYRQSLGQGLEFLIYFQGNSAPDKSGLPSDRFSAERTGGSVSTLTIQRTQQEDSAVYLCASSLVGGAYEQYFGPGTRLTVT.

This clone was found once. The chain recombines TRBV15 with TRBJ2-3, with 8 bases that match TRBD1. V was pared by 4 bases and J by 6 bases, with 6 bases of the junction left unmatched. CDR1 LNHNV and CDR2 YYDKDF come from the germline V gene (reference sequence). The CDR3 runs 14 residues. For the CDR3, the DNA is TGTGCCACCAGCACCGAATGGACAGGGGATACGCAGTATTTT. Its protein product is CATSTEWTGDTQYF. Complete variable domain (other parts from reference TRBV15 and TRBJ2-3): DAMVIQNPRYQVTQFGKPVTLSCSQTLNHNVMYWYQQKSSQAPKLLFHYYDKDFNNEADTPDNFQSRRPNTSFCFLDIRSPGLGDTAMYLCATSTEWTGDTQYFGPGTRLTVL.

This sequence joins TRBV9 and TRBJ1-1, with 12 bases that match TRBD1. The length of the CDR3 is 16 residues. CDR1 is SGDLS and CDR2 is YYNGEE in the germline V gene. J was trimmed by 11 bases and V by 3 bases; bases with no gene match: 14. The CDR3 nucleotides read TGTGCCAGCAGCGAGCCCCAAGGGGACAGGGGGCCGCTGGCTTTCTTT. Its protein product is CASSEPQGDRGPLAFF. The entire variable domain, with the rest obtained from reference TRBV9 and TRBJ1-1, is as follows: DSGVTQTPKHLITATGQRVTLRCSPRSGDLSVYWYQQSLDQGLQFLIQYYNGEERAKGNILERFSAQQFPDLHSELNLSSLELGDSALYFCASSEPQGDRGPLAFFGQGTRLTVV.

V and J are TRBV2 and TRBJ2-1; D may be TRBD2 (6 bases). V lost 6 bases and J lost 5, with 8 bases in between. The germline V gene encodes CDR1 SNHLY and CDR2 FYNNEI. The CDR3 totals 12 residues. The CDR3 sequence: CASRWGDNEQFF. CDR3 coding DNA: TGTGCCAGCAGGTGGGGGGACAATGAGCAGTTCTTC.

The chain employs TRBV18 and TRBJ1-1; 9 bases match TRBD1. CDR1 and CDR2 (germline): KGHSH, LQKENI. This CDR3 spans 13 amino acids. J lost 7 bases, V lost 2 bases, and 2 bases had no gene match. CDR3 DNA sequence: TGTGCCAGCTCACCAGGGACAGGGCTTGAAGCTTTCTTT. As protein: CASSPGTGLEAFF.

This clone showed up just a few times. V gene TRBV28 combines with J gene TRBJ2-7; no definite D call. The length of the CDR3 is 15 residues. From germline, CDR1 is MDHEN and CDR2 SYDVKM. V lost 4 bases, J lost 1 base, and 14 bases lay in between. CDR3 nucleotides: TGTGCCAGCAGTTCCATTAGCCCCATATCCTACGAGCAGTACTTC. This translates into CASSSISPISYEQYF.

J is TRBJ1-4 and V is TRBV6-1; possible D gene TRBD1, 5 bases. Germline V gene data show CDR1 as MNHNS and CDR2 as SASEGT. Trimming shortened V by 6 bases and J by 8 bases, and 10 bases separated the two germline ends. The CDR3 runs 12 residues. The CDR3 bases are TGTGCCAGCAGGGGGCTAGCGGAAAAACTGTTTTTT. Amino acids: CASRGLAEKLFF.

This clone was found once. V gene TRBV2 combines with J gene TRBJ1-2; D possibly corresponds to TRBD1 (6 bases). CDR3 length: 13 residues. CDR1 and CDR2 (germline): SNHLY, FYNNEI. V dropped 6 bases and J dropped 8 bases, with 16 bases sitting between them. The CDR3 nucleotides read TGTGCCAGCAGCCTACAGGGTTCAGAGGGCTACACCTTC. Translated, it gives CASSLQGSEGYTF.

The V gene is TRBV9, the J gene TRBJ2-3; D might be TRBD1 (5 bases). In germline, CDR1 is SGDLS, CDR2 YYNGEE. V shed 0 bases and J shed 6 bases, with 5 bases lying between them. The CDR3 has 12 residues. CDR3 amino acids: CASSVEGDTQYF. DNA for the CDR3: TGTGCCAGCAGCGTAGAGGGGGATACGCAGTATTTT.

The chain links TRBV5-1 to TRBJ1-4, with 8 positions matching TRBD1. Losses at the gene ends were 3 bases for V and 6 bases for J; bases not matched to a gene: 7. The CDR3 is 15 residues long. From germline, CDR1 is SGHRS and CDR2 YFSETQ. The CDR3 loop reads CASSWTGTEDEKLFF. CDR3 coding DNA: TGCGCCAGCAGCTGGACAGGGACGGAAGATGAAAAACTGTTTTTT.

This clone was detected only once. The CDR3 is CASSWTSGASSYEQYF. As DNA, the CDR3 is TGTGCCAGTTCCTGGACTAGCGGGGCTAGCTCCTACGAGCAGTACTTC. The rearrangement uses TRBV19 and TRBJ2-7, with 12 bases lining up with TRBD2. The ends lost 8 bases at V and 0 bases at J; junction bases unmatched: 8. The CDR3 is 16 amino acids. CDR1 and CDR2 (germline): LNHDA, SQIVND (reference sequence).

CDR3 nucleotide sequence: TGCAGCGTTGAGAAAAGGGGACTTAACACTGAAGCTTTCTTT. Protein sequence: CSVEKRGLNTEAFF. This sequence joins TRBV29-1 and TRBJ1-1, with D perhaps matching TRBD1 (5 bases). There are 14 residues in the CDR3. Trimming removed 3 bases at V and 2 bases at J, with 13 bases between. CDR1 and CDR2 (germline): SQVTM, ANQGSEA.

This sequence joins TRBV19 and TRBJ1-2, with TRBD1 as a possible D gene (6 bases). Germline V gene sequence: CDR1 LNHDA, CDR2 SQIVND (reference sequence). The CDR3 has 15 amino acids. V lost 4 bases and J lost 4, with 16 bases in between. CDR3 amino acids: CASSKPGHQSYGYTF. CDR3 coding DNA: TGTGCCAGTAGTAAACCGGGACACCAGAGCTATGGCTACACCTTC.

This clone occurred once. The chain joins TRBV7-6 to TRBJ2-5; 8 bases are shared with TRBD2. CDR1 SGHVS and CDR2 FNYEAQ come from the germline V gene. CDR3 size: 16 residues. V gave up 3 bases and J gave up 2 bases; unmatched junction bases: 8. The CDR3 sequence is CASSLGVGGGQETQYF. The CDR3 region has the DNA TGTGCCAGCAGCTTGGGGGTCGGGGGGGGACAAGAGACCCAGTACTTC.

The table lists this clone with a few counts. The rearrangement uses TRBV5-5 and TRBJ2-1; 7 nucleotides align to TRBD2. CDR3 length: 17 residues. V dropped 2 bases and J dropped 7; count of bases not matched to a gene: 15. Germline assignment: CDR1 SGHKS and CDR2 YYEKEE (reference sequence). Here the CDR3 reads CASSFSAGATSRNEQFF. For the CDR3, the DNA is TGTGCCAGCAGCTTTTCCGCGGGAGCCACCTCAAGGAATGAGCAGTTCTTC.

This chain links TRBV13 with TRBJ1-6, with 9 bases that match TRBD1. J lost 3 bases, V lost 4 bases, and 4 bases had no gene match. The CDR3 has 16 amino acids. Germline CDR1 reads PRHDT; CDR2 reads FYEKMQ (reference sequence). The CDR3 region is CASSSGQGHYNSPLHF. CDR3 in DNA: TGTGCCAGCAGCTCGGGACAGGGCCACTATAATTCACCCCTCCACTTT. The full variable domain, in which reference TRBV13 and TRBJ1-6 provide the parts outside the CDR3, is AAGVIQSPRHLIKEKRETATLKCYPIPRHDTVYWYQQGPGQDPQFLISFYEKMQSDKGSIPDRFSAQQFSDYHSELNMSSLELGDSALYFCASSSGQGHYNSPLHFGNGTRLTVT.